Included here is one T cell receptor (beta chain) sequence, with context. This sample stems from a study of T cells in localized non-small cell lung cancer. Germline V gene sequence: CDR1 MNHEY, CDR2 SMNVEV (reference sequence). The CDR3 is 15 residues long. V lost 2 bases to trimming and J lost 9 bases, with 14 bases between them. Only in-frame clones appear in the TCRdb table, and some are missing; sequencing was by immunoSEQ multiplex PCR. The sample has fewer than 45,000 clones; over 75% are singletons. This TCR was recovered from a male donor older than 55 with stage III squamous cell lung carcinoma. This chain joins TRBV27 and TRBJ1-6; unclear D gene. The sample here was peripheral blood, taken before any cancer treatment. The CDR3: CASSLVSPNGSPLHF. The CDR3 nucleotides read TGTGCCAGCAGTTTAGTTTCCCCTAATGGTTCACCCCTCCACTTT.